This T cell receptor (beta chain) originates from a study of cytomegalovirus exposure and HLA in healthy donors. Amplification used 60 Vbeta primers and 13 Jbeta primers. Data came from immunoSEQ multiplex PCR; TCRdb stores just in-frame clones and leaves some out. The repertoire holds roughly 110,000 clones, with approximately 80% as singletons. The CDR3 has 16 residues. V lost 5 bases, J lost 1 base, and 17 bases lay in between. The germline gives CDR1 PRHDT, CDR2 FYEKMQ (reference sequence). This receptor was obtained from a woman aged 25-40 years in good health and CMV-seronegative. Sequences were obtained from PBMCs. The chain employs TRBV13 and TRBJ1-1; D unresolved. The chain's CDR3 is CASSPNRGGRNTEAFF. The CDR3 coding sequence is TGTGCCAGCAGCCCGAATCGGGGAGGGAGGAACACTGAAGCTTTCTTT.